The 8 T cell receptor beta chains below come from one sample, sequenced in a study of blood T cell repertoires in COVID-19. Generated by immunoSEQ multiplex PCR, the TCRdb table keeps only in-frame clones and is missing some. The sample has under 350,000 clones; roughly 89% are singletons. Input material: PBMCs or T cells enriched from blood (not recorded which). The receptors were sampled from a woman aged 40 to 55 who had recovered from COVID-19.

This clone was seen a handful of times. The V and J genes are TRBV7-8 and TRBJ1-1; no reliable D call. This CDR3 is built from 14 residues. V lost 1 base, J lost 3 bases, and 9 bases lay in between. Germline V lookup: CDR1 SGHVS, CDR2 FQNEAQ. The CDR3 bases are TGTGCCAGCAGCTTAGTTCGGGGATACACTGAAGCTTTCTTT. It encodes CASSLVRGYTEAFF.

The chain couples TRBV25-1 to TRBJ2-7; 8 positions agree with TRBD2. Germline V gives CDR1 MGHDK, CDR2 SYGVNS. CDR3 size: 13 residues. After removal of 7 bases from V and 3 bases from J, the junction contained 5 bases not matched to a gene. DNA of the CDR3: TGTGCCAGCACCCCGGGAGGGGGCTACGAGCAGTACTTC. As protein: CASTPGGGYEQYF.

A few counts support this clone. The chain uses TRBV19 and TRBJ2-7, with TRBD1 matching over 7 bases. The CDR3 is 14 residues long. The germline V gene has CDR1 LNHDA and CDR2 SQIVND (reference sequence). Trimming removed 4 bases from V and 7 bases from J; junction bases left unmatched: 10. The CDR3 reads CASSTGQQVKEQYF. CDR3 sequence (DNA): TGTGCCAGTAGTACGGGACAGCAGGTGAAGGAGCAGTACTTC.

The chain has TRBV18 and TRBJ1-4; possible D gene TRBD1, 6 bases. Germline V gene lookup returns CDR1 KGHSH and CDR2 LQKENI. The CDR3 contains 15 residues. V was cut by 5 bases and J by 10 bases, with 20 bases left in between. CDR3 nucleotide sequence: TGTGCCAGCTCAGCCACAGGGAGAGGGGATGTAAAACTGTTTTTT. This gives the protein CASSATGRGDVKLFF.

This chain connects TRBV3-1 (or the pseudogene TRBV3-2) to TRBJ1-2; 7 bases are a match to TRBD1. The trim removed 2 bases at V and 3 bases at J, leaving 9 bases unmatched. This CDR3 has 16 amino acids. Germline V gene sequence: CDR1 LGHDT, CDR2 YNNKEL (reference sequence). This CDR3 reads CASSQIGGAGDYGYTF. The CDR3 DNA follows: TGTGCCAGCAGCCAAATAGGGGGCGCGGGCGACTATGGCTACACCTTC.

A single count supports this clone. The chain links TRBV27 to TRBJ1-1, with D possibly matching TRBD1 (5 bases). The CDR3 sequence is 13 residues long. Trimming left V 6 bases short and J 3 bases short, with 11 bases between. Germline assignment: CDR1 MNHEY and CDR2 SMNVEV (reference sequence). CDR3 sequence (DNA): TGTGCCAGCAGCGACAGACCATACACTGAAGCTTTCTTT. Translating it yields CASSDRPYTEAFF.

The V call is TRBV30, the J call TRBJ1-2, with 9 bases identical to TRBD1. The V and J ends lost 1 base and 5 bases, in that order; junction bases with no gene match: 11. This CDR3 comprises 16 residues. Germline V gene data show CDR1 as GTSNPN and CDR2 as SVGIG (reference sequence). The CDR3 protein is CAWSAPTGGGGYGYTF. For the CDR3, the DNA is TGTGCCTGGAGTGCCCCAACAGGGGGCGGTGGATATGGCTACACCTTC. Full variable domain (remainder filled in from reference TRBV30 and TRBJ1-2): SQTIHQWPATLVQPVGSPLSLECTVEGTSNPNLYWYRQAAGRGLQLLFYSVGIGQISSEVPQNLSASRPQDRQFILSSKKLLLSDSGFYLCAWSAPTGGGGYGYTFGSGTRLTVV.

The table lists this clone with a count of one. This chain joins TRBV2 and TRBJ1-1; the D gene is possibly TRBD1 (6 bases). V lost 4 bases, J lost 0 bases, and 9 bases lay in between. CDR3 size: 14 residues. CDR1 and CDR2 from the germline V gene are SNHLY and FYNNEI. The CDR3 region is CASSVRQVNTEAFF. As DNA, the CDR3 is TGTGCCAGCAGTGTGAGACAGGTGAACACTGAAGCTTTCTTT.